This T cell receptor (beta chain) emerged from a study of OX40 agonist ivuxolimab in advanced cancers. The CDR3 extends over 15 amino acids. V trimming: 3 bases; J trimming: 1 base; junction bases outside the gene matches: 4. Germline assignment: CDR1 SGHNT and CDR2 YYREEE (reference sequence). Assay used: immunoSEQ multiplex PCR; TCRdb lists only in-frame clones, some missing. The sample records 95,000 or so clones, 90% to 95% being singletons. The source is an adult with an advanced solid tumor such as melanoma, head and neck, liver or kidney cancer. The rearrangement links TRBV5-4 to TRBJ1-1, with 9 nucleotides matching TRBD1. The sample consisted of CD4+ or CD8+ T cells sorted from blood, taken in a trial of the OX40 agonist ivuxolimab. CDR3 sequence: CASSSPQGANTEAFF. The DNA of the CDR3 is TGTGCCAGCAGCTCGCCACAGGGGGCGAACACTGAAGCTTTCTTT. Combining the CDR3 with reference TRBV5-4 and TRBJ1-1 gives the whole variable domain ETGVTQSPTHLIKTRGQQVTLRCSSQSGHNTVSWYQQALGQGPQFIFQYYREEENGRGNFPPRFSGLQFPNYSSELNVNALELDDSALYLCASSSPQGANTEAFFGQGTRLTVV.